The 26 T cell receptor beta chains in this list originate from one sample, sequenced in a study of T cell changes during pregnancy in multiple sclerosis. This table comes from immunoSEQ multiplex PCR, and its TCRdb copy is limited to in-frame clones, with some not included. The profile shows 60,000 to 65,000 clones, about 90% of them singletons. Specimen: peripheral blood, collected in the second trimester of pregnancy. The receptors here all came from a female donor in good health, enrolled as a control in a pregnancy study.

Here the CDR3 DNA reads TGTGCCAGCAGGACTCCTTTAGGAGGGGAGCTGTTTTTT. Its translation: CASRTPLGGELFF. This chain links TRBV5-4 with TRBJ2-2; no reliable D call. V shed 5 bases and J shed 8 bases, with 13 bases lying between them. CDR3 length: 13 amino acids. Germline V gene lookup returns CDR1 SGHNT and CDR2 YYREEE (reference sequence).

V is TRBV5-6 and J is TRBJ1-5; TRBD1 aligns across 11 bases. With V trimmed by 3 bases and J by 14 bases, 7 bases remained unmatched. The CDR3 is 13 residues long. Germline assignment: CDR1 SGHDT and CDR2 YYEEEE. CDR3 sequence: CASSSGQGAGEHF. The CDR3 bases are TGTGCCAGCAGCTCCGGACAGGGGGCGGGTGAGCATTTT.

This chain connects TRBV30 to TRBJ1-2; D might be TRBD1 (5 bases). The CDR3 runs 12 residues. Deletions cut 1 base from V and 6 bases from J, with 9 bases between. Germline CDR1 GTSNPN, CDR2 SVGIG (reference sequence). CDR3 residues: CAWSGTFDGYTF. CDR3 in DNA: TGTGCCTGGAGTGGGACATTCGATGGCTACACCTTC.

The chain recombines TRBV10-3 with TRBJ1-2; 7 nucleotides line up with TRBD1. Germline values: CDR1 ENHRY, CDR2 SYGVKD. V lost 11 bases to trimming and J lost 5 bases; unmatched junction nucleotides: 11. There are 13 residues in the CDR3. CDR3 sequence (DNA): TGTGCCTCGACAGGGCAGCTAGAATATGGCTACACCTTC. Translated: CASTGQLEYGYTF.

The chain is built from TRBV10-3 and TRBJ1-1; no clear D. CDR1 and CDR2 (germline): ENHRY, SYGVKD. Trimming pared 6 bases from V and 1 base from J, leaving 9 bases between. CDR3 size: 13 residues. The CDR3 sequence is CAIRKNTNTEAFF. In DNA, the CDR3 is TGTGCCATCAGGAAAAACACGAACACTGAAGCTTTCTTT.

This clone came up once. The chain links TRBV7-9 to TRBJ1-5; D possibly corresponds to TRBD1 (6 bases). The CDR3 sequence is 13 residues long. Trimming cost V 10 bases and J 0 bases, with 10 bases left between them. CDR1 and CDR2 from the germline V gene are SEHNR and FQNEAQ (reference sequence). The CDR3 DNA sequence: TGTGCCATAGGACAGAGTAGCAATCAGCCCCAGCATTTT. Translation gives CAIGQSSNQPQHF.

The chain links TRBV15 to TRBJ1-2; weak D call: TRBD1 (6 bases). The CDR3 loop spans 15 amino acids. CDR1 and CDR2 (germline): LNHNV, YYDKDF (reference sequence). V lost 5 bases, J lost 4 bases, and 17 bases lay in between. DNA of the CDR3: TGTGCCACCAGCCCCAACCGGGACATTTTCTATGGCTACACCTTC. It translates to CATSPNRDIFYGYTF.

This chain connects TRBV11-2 to TRBJ2-5, with D unresolved. The CDR3 length is 14 residues. V lost 0 bases, J lost 3 bases, and 8 bases lay in between. The V gene's germline CDR1 is SGHAT and CDR2 FQNNGV. The CDR3 sequence is CASSLDLVKETQYF. CDR3 DNA: TGTGCCAGCAGCTTAGACTTAGTTAAAGAGACCCAGTACTTC.

This clone was recorded only once. The CDR3 nucleotides read TGCGCCAGCAGCTTGGAAGGGGCAAGCAATCAGCCCCAGCATTTT. Translating gives CASSLEGASNQPQHF. This sequence joins TRBV5-1 and TRBJ1-5, with D possibly TRBD1 on 5 matching bases. Trimming took off 0 bases at V and 1 base at J, with 8 bases between the two ends. CDR1 and CDR2 (germline): SGHRS, YFSETQ. This CDR3 is built from 15 residues.

CDR3: CAGSGTGDTGELFF. The CDR3 DNA reads as TGTGCCGGTTCCGGGACAGGGGACACCGGGGAGCTGTTTTTT. This chain links TRBV7-9 with TRBJ2-2; 10 bases agree with TRBD1. Germline CDR1 reads SEHNR; CDR2 reads FQNEAQ (reference sequence). The length of the CDR3 is 14 residues. V lost 11 bases and J lost 3; bases outside the gene matches: 6. Variable domain in full (rest from reference TRBV7-9 and TRBJ2-2): DTGVSQNPRHKITKRGQNVTFRCDPISEHNRLYWYRQTLGQGPEFLTYFQNEAQLEKSRLLSDRFSAERPKGSFSTLEIQRTEQGDSAMYLCAGSGTGDTGELFFGEGSRLTVL.

The chain has TRBV28 and TRBJ2-5, with a possible D match to TRBD1 (6 bases). V was shortened by 5 bases and J by 2 bases, with 12 bases between the two germline ends. This CDR3 contains 14 residues. Germline V gene lookup returns CDR1 MDHEN and CDR2 SYDVKM. DNA of the CDR3: TGTGCCAGCAGTATGACGACAGGACAAGAGACCCAGTACTTC. Its translation: CASSMTTGQETQYF.

J is TRBJ2-1 and V is TRBV6-5; D unresolved. The CDR3 has 15 amino acids. Germline V gene lookup returns CDR1 MNHEY and CDR2 SVGAGI. The V end was cut by 2 bases, the J end by 5 bases, with 13 bases between. The CDR3 nucleotides read TGTGCCAGCAGTTACGTAAATAATCGGGACAATGAGCAGTTCTTC. Amino acid sequence: CASSYVNNRDNEQFF.

This chain joins TRBV7-6 and TRBJ2-1, with D possibly TRBD2 on 5 matching bases. The germline gives CDR1 SGHVS, CDR2 FNYEAQ. The V and J ends lost 2 bases and 0 bases respectively, with 26 bases between them. The CDR3 contains 21 residues. The CDR3 DNA follows: TGTGCCAGCAGCTTAAGTCCCCCCGGGATTGACTATTTAAGCTCCTACAATGAGCAGTTCTTC. Residues: CASSLSPPGIDYLSSYNEQFF.

This chain joins TRBV11-2 and TRBJ2-5, with 16 bases lining up with TRBD2. With V trimmed by 5 bases and J by 5 bases, 8 bases remained unmatched. CDR3 size: 17 residues. CDR1 is SGHAT and CDR2 is FQNNGV in the germline V gene. In DNA form, the CDR3 reads TGTGCCAGCAGCACCGGGACTAGCGGGAGGGCCGAGGAGACCCAGTACTTC. Translation gives CASSTGTSGRAEETQYF.

The chain joins TRBV7-9 to TRBJ1-2; D is possibly TRBD1 (5 bases). CDR1 and CDR2 (germline): SEHNR, FQNEAQ (reference sequence). The CDR3 is 15 amino acids. Trimming cost V 8 bases and J 3 bases, with 19 bases left between them. The CDR3 DNA sequence: TGTGCCAGCCTCCCTGCGGGGGAGATCTACTATGGCTACACCTTC. It encodes CASLPAGEIYYGYTF.

This clone occurred a few times. The chain couples TRBV4-1 to TRBJ1-2; 7 positions match TRBD1. Trimming took 7 bases from V and 4 from J; bases not matched to a gene: 6. Germline V gene lookup returns CDR1 MGHRA and CDR2 YSYEKL. The CDR3 runs 13 residues. CDR3 DNA: TGCGCCAGCACCCCTGGGACAGCCTATGGCTACACCTTC. Its protein product is CASTPGTAYGYTF.

In the case of this clone: Distinct nucleotide sequences in the sample also encode this CDR3. The chain recombines TRBV5-1 with TRBJ1-1; 9 nucleotides match TRBD1. The CDR3 extends over 14 amino acids. Germline trimming cut 1 base from V and 2 bases from J; bases unmatched to any gene: 0. CDR1 is SGHRS and CDR2 is YFSETQ in the germline V gene. The CDR3 reads CASSLTGGNTEAFF. The CDR3 DNA sequence: TGCGCCAGCAGCTTGACAGGGGGCAACACTGAAGCTTTCTTT.

The CDR3 loop is CASSVGSYEQYF. Here the CDR3 DNA reads TGTGCCAGCTCGGTTGGCTCCTACGAGCAGTACTTC. This chain joins TRBV6-5 and TRBJ2-7, with D hard to call. Per germline, CDR1 MNHEY and CDR2 SVGAGI. CDR3 length: 12 residues. Trimming shortened V by 8 bases and J by 0 bases, and 8 bases separated the two germline ends.

J is TRBJ2-2 and V is TRBV6-1; TRBD2 aligns across 14 bases. The CDR3 covers 17 residues. J gave up 7 bases and V 4 bases, and 8 bases lay outside the gene matches. The V gene's germline CDR1 is MNHNS and CDR2 SASEGT. This CDR3 is CASSVSGLAGADGELFF. The CDR3 DNA follows: TGTGCCAGCAGTGTTTCGGGACTAGCGGGAGCTGACGGGGAGCTGTTTTTT.

This chain joins TRBV9 and TRBJ1-1, with D possibly matching TRBD1 (5 bases). Germline-derived CDR1 and CDR2 are SGDLS and YYNGEE. V lost 3 bases and J lost 4, with 19 bases in between. The CDR3 loop spans 16 amino acids. The CDR3 nucleotides read TGTGCCAGCAGCGCCTTCGGGAGGGGTGCCCTCACTGAAGCTTTCTTT. It translates to CASSAFGRGALTEAFF.

This clone showed up just once. This chain links TRBV11-3 with TRBJ2-7, with TRBD1 matching over 7 bases. The V gene end was trimmed by 5 bases and the J gene end by 2 bases; junction bases not matched to a gene: 9. The germline CDR1 and CDR2 sequences are SGHNT and YENEEA. The CDR3 spans 15 residues. CDR3 region: CASSRRTGNAYEQYF. CDR3 nucleotide sequence: TGTGCCAGCAGCCGCCGGACAGGCAATGCCTACGAGCAGTACTTC.

V usage is TRBV5-6 and J usage is TRBJ2-7, with TRBD1 matching over 7 bases. The ends lost 4 bases at V and 0 bases at J; junction bases unmatched: 4. Per germline, CDR1 SGHDT and CDR2 YYEEEE. There are 14 residues in the CDR3. Here the CDR3 DNA reads TGTGCCAGCAGCCGACAGGGAAGCTCCTACGAGCAGTACTTC. This sequence encodes CASSRQGSSYEQYF. Filled out from reference TRBV5-6 and TRBJ2-7, the complete variable domain reads DAGVTQSPTHLIKTRGQQVTLRCSPKSGHDTVSWYQQALGQGPQFIFQYYEEEERQRGNFPDRFSGHQFPNYSSELNVNALLLGDSALYLCASSRQGSSYEQYFGPGTRLTVT.

The gene calls are TRBV7-8 and TRBJ2-1; tentatively, D is TRBD2 (5 bases). The CDR3 consists of 15 residues. Between the trimmed V and J ends, which lost 0 bases and 9 bases, there was a span of 15 bases. In germline, CDR1 is SGHVS, CDR2 FQNEAQ. In DNA form, the CDR3 reads TGTGCCAGCAGCTTAGCTACGGCGGGTGTGGCTGAGCAGTTCTTC. This sequence encodes CASSLATAGVAEQFF.

The chain employs TRBV6-5 and TRBJ2-1; 7 bases are shared with TRBD1. Germline assignment: CDR1 MNHEY and CDR2 SVGAGI. This CDR3 has 16 amino acids. V shed 2 bases, J shed 4 bases, and the junction held 8 bases outside the gene matches. The CDR3 sequence is CASSYHGTDNYNEQFF. The DNA for the CDR3 is TGTGCCAGCAGTTACCACGGGACAGATAATTACAATGAGCAGTTCTTC.

The chain combines TRBV10-3 with TRBJ1-1, with D maybe TRBD1 (5 bases). Trimming stripped 2 bases from V and 4 bases from J, with 14 bases between. The germline CDR1 and CDR2 sequences are ENHRY and SYGVKD. The CDR3 length is 15 residues. The CDR3 here is CAISEERYGGTEAFF. In nucleotides, the CDR3 is TGTGCCATCAGTGAGGAGCGGTACGGGGGCACTGAAGCTTTCTTT.

V usage is TRBV5-6 and J usage is TRBJ2-6, with a tentative D call TRBD2 (6 bases). The CDR3 length is 16 residues. V gave up 6 bases and J gave up 4 bases, with 17 bases separating them. Germline-derived CDR1 and CDR2 are SGHDT and YYEEEE. This chain's CDR3 is CASTWDGRRGANVLTF. The CDR3 coding sequence is TGTGCCAGCACCTGGGACGGGAGACGCGGGGCCAACGTCCTGACTTTC.